This TCR beta chain was recorded in a study of OX40 agonist ivuxolimab in advanced cancers. Study-wide context: A mean age of roughly 66 years, range roughly 23 to 85, was recorded, and 82.7% were male.

This CDR3 region has 14 residues. From germline, CDR1 is SGHTA and CDR2 FQGNSA. Unmatched junction bases numbered 4, after V lost 5 bases and J lost 4 bases. Assay used: immunoSEQ multiplex PCR; TCRdb lists only in-frame clones, some missing. The profile shows tens of thousands of clones, 70% to 90% of them singletons. V gene TRBV7-2 combines with J gene TRBJ2-5, with TRBD1 identical over 10 bases. Specimen: CD4+ or CD8+ T cells sorted from blood, collected in a trial of the OX40 agonist ivuxolimab. The TCR comes from an adult with an advanced solid tumor such as melanoma, head and neck, liver or kidney cancer. CDR3 sequence reads: CASSGRTGGETQYF. The CDR3 DNA is TGTGCCAGCAGCGGACGGACAGGGGGAGAGACCCAGTACTTC.